A single sample gave rise to the 23 T cell receptor beta chains below, sequenced in a study of T cell responses to AZD1222 COVID-19 vaccine. Data came from immunoSEQ multiplex PCR; TCRdb stores just in-frame clones and leaves some out. In the table there are under 140,000 clones, over 85% of which are singletons. This sample comprised peripheral blood, obtained 28 days after the second AZD1222 dose. The receptors originated from an adult who received the AZD1222 COVID-19 vaccine.

With respect to this clone: The identical CDR3 is also encoded by other nucleotide sequences in the sample. The chain couples TRBV5-1 to TRBJ1-1; D perhaps matches TRBD1 (5 bases). V was pared by 2 bases and J by 1 base, with 6 bases between. This CDR3 contains 13 residues. From germline, CDR1 is SGHRS and CDR2 YFSETQ. The CDR3 loop reads CASSFGGNTEAFF. The CDR3 region has the DNA TGCGCCAGCAGCTTTGGGGGGAACACTGAAGCTTTCTTT.

The rearrangement uses TRBV5-1 and TRBJ1-3; no clear D. This CDR3 has 15 amino acids. In germline, CDR1 is SGHRS, CDR2 YFSETQ. V was trimmed by 0 bases and J by 8 bases, leaving 15 bases between them. In DNA form, the CDR3 reads TGCGCCAGCAGCTTGGAGACTTTTCGTCGGGACACCATATATTTT. As protein: CASSLETFRRDTIYF.

This clone was seen only once. This chain uses TRBV2 with TRBJ1-5; a possible D gene is TRBD1 (5 bases). Germline CDR1 and CDR2: SNHLY and FYNNEI. V was trimmed by 6 bases and J by 2 bases, leaving 11 bases between them. The CDR3 loop spans 14 amino acids. The CDR3 loop is CASSGTGGNQPQHF. The CDR3 coding sequence is TGTGCCAGCAGCGGTACAGGAGGCAATCAGCCCCAGCATTTT.

The CDR3 bases are TGTGCCAGCAGCCGTATCCTACAGTTCACTGAAGCTTTCTTT. Encoded protein: CASSRILQFTEAFF. The chain carries TRBV3-1 (or the pseudogene TRBV3-2) and TRBJ1-1; D gene uncertain. This CDR3 is 14 amino acids long. With 4 bases removed from V and 4 bases from J, the gap between germline ends came to 13 bases. In germline, CDR1 is LGHDT, CDR2 YNNKEL (reference sequence).

This sequence joins TRBV7-9 and TRBJ1-3, with 7 bases aligning to TRBD1. Germline loops: CDR1 SEHNR, CDR2 FQNEAQ (reference sequence). This CDR3 is 15 amino acids long. The V gene end was trimmed by 4 bases and the J gene end by 8 bases; junction bases not matched to a gene: 11. The CDR3 sequence is CASSSDRVPIYTIYF. In DNA, the CDR3 is TGTGCCAGCAGCTCAGACAGGGTTCCTATCTACACCATATATTTT.

The chain couples TRBV5-1 to TRBJ2-2; 15 positions agree with TRBD2. V was pared by 5 bases and J by 5 bases, with 7 bases of the junction left unmatched. This CDR3 comprises 17 residues. Per the germline V gene, CDR1 is SGHRS and CDR2 is YFSETQ. Here the CDR3 reads CASSPGLAGGPTGELFF. CDR3 bases: TGCGCCAGCAGTCCCGGACTAGCGGGGGGGCCGACCGGGGAGCTGTTTTTT.

V gene TRBV9 combines with J gene TRBJ2-3; possible D gene TRBD1, 6 bases. CDR1 and CDR2 (germline): SGDLS, YYNGEE. Deletions cut 3 bases from V and 5 bases from J, with 16 bases between. The length of the CDR3 is 15 residues. The DNA of the CDR3 is TGTGCCAGCAGCGCAGGGGTGGGGGCTGGAGATACGCAGTATTTT. Translation: CASSAGVGAGDTQYF.

The gene calls are TRBV10-3 and TRBJ2-5; 9 bases match TRBD1. This CDR3 has 14 residues. Germline V CDR1 and CDR2: ENHRY, SYGVKD. J gave up 4 bases and V 6 bases, and 6 bases lay outside the gene matches. CDR3 in amino acids: CAIRGDRAGETQYF. The CDR3 DNA sequence: TGTGCCATCAGGGGGGACAGGGCAGGAGAGACCCAGTACTTC.

This clone was seen once. The chain recombines TRBV2 with TRBJ2-3, with 7 bases lining up with TRBD1. The CDR3 is 13 amino acids. Germline loops: CDR1 SNHLY, CDR2 FYNNEI. V gave up 6 bases and J gave up 6 bases; unmatched junction bases: 6. The CDR3 here is CASRGQRVDTQYF. The CDR3 bases are TGTGCCAGCAGGGGACAGCGAGTGGATACGCAGTATTTT. The full variable domain, rest sourced from reference TRBV2 and TRBJ2-3, is EPEVTQTPSHQVTQMGQEVILRCVPISNHLYFYWYRQILGQKVEFLVSFYNNEISEKSEIFDDQFSVERPDGSNFTLKIRSTKLEDSAMYFCASRGQRVDTQYFGPGTRLTVL.

A remark on this clone: The identical CDR3 is also encoded by other nucleotide sequences in the sample. The genes are TRBV2 and TRBJ1-2, with D perhaps TRBD1 (6 bases). Germline-derived CDR1 and CDR2 are SNHLY and FYNNEI. The CDR3 has 13 residues. V dropped 6 bases and J dropped 2 bases, with 10 bases sitting between them. In DNA, the CDR3 is TGTGCCAGCAGGGGTACAGGGAACTATGGCTACACCTTC. It translates to CASRGTGNYGYTF.

The V call is TRBV5-6, the J call TRBJ1-1; D call uncertain. This CDR3 has 12 residues. Germline CDR1 and CDR2: SGHDT and YYEEEE. V lost 5 bases and J 1 base, leaving 6 bases between the germline ends. CDR3 sequence: CASRTQNTEAFF. The CDR3 nucleotides are TGTGCCAGCAGAACACAGAACACTGAAGCTTTCTTT. Using reference TRBV5-6 and TRBJ1-1 for the parts outside the CDR3, the full variable domain is DAGVTQSPTHLIKTRGQQVTLRCSPKSGHDTVSWYQQALGQGPQFIFQYYEEEERQRGNFPDRFSGHQFPNYSSELNVNALLLGDSALYLCASRTQNTEAFFGQGTRLTVV.

This clone was recorded once. The chain has TRBV5-6 and TRBJ2-7; possibly TRBD1 or TRBD2 for D (6 bases each). This CDR3 has 14 residues. In germline, CDR1 is SGHDT, CDR2 YYEEEE. In nucleotides, the CDR3 is TGTGTCTCGGGAGTTGGGGGGCTCTCCTACGAGCAGTACTTC. Translating gives CVSGVGGLSYEQYF.

The chain links TRBV7-2 to TRBJ1-6; maybe TRBD1 (5 bases). CDR1 and CDR2 from the germline V gene are SGHTA and FQGNSA. Trimming stripped 5 bases from V and 7 bases from J, with 18 bases between. The CDR3 runs 16 residues. The CDR3 DNA sequence: TGTGCCAGCAGCGTTAAGGTCGGCAGGGCGAATTCACCCCTCCACTTT. It codes for CASSVKVGRANSPLHF.

The chain has TRBV3-1 (or the pseudogene TRBV3-2) and TRBJ2-3; 10 bases are a match to TRBD2. Germline CDR1 reads LGHDT; CDR2 reads YNNKEL (reference sequence). V dropped 1 base and J dropped 1; count of bases not matched to a gene: 11. The CDR3 contains 19 residues. The CDR3 DNA follows: TGTGCCAGCAGCCAAGGCCTTCTAGCGGGGGTCGGCGGCACAGATACGCAGTATTTT. It codes for CASSQGLLAGVGGTDTQYF.

The genes are TRBV5-1 and TRBJ1-6, with D possibly matching TRBD1 (5 bases). The V gene's germline CDR1 is SGHRS and CDR2 YFSETQ. This CDR3 is 17 amino acids long. With 4 bases removed from V and 6 bases from J, the gap between germline ends came to 20 bases. The CDR3 DNA is TGCGCCAGCAGCGCACTTGACGGGGGTGGGAGTAATTCACCCCTCCACTTT. This sequence encodes CASSALDGGGSNSPLHF.

The chain recombines TRBV2 with TRBJ2-3; 11 nucleotides agree with TRBD1. In germline, CDR1 is SNHLY, CDR2 FYNNEI. The CDR3 spans 15 residues. V lost 8 bases and J lost 3; bases outside the gene matches: 7. Here the CDR3 reads CASGRTGGATDTQYF. The DNA of the CDR3 is TGTGCCAGCGGCCGGACAGGGGGCGCGACAGATACGCAGTATTTT.

The chain joins TRBV2 to TRBJ2-7, with a weak D call TRBD1 (5 bases). The V end lost 4 bases, the J end lost 2 bases, and 18 bases lay between the germline ends. This CDR3 comprises 16 residues. From germline, CDR1 is SNHLY and CDR2 FYNNEI. CDR3 coding DNA: TGTGCCAGCAGTGCTCCGACAGCCTCGAACCCCTACGAGCAGTACTTC. Amino acid sequence: CASSAPTASNPYEQYF.

This clone has a single count. The chain carries TRBV28 and TRBJ1-3; D is perhaps TRBD1 (5 bases). V lost 5 bases to trimming and J lost 0 bases, with 8 bases between them. Germline CDR1 MDHEN, CDR2 SYDVKM. This CDR3 has 14 residues. This CDR3 reads CASSPGLSGNTIYF. Written as DNA, the CDR3 is TGTGCCAGCAGTCCAGGGCTCTCTGGAAACACCATATATTTT.

The chain links TRBV6-5 to TRBJ2-1; D not resolved. From germline, CDR1 is MNHEY and CDR2 SVGAGI. The CDR3 has 12 amino acids. V was shortened by 5 bases and J by 5 bases, with 7 bases between the two germline ends. CDR3 region: CASSLENNEQFF. The CDR3 region has the DNA TGTGCCAGCAGTCTAGAAAACAATGAGCAGTTCTTC.

This chain links TRBV19 with TRBJ1-2; 7 bases fit TRBD1. V lost 5 bases to trimming and J lost 2 bases; unmatched junction nucleotides: 8. The CDR3 spans 15 residues. From germline, CDR1 is LNHDA and CDR2 SQIVND (reference sequence). CDR3 DNA: TGTGCCAGTAGTCCCCCCGAGGACAGGAACTATGGCTACACCTTC. Translated, it gives CASSPPEDRNYGYTF.

This chain connects TRBV5-4 to TRBJ2-5; D ambiguous. CDR3 length: 14 residues. CDR1 and CDR2 from the germline V gene are SGHNT and YYREEE (reference sequence). V dropped 1 base and J dropped 3 bases, with 10 bases sitting between them. CDR3 loop: CASSLPLGEETQYF. DNA for the CDR3: TGTGCCAGCAGCTTGCCACTCGGAGAAGAGACCCAGTACTTC.

This chain uses TRBV19 with TRBJ1-1, with 7 bases lining up with TRBD1. This CDR3 is 15 amino acids long. Germline V gives CDR1 LNHDA, CDR2 SQIVND (reference sequence). Losses at the gene ends were 3 bases for V and 0 bases for J; bases not matched to a gene: 4. CDR3 in DNA: TGTGCCAGTAGTATTGACAGGGTCCTGAACACTGAAGCTTTCTTT. Its translation: CASSIDRVLNTEAFF. Variable domain in full (rest from reference TRBV19 and TRBJ1-1): DGGITQSPKYLFRKEGQNVTLSCEQNLNHDAMYWYRQDPGQGLRLIYYSQIVNDFQKGDIAEGYSVSREKKESFPLTVTSAQKNPTAFYLCASSIDRVLNTEAFFGQGTRLTVV.

The V gene is TRBV6-4, the J gene TRBJ1-2; D gene uncertain. CDR1 is MRHNA, CDR2 SNTAGT, per germline. Trimming shortened V by 5 bases and J by 5 bases, and 15 bases separated the two germline ends. The CDR3 totals 14 residues. CDR3 sequence: CASSPATPGYGYTF. CDR3 bases: TGTGCCAGCAGTCCCGCAACCCCCGGTTATGGCTACACCTTC.